This T cell receptor beta chain stems from a study of tissue T cells after allogeneic stem cell transplantation. Broader study findings: Within patients, tissue anatomy strongly shaped TCR repertoire composition. The study did not identify alloreactive or antigen-specific tissue TCRs, and some clones might be persisting host cells. In patients and mice, blood and spleen missed much of tissue repertoire.

TCRdb's copy holds only in-frame clones and misses some; the assay was immunoSEQ multiplex PCR. Of some 4,900 clones in the sample, more than 60% are singletons; the top ten hold about 8%. Worth noting for this clone: The antigen is not known.

The germline V gene has CDR1 LGHNA and CDR2 YNFKEQ. The ends lost 4 bases at V and 4 bases at J; junction bases unmatched: 13. The CDR3 sequence is 19 residues long. GI sites, liver, skin and spleen were taken after median 9.75 post-mortem hours. V gene TRBV4-2 combines with J gene TRBJ2-3; 14 bases align to TRBD2. Sequences were derived from tissue from the colon, sampled at autopsy. The clonotype was recovered from a female donor older than 55 with lung cancer. The CDR3 spells CASSRTGLAGDSGADTQYF. DNA of the CDR3: TGTGCCAGCAGCCGGACGGGACTAGCGGGGGACTCAGGGGCAGATACGCAGTATTTT.